The present T cell receptor (beta chain) was sequenced within a study of T-cell memory formation after mild COVID-19 (dated by TCRdb to about 2021). Background on the whole study: TCR sequence clusters from the two donors were largely donor specific. In a couple of donors, T-cell clones that expanded and contracted after mild COVID-19 were tracked by sequencing TCRalpha and TCRbeta repertoires over time. Two young, previously healthy adult volunteers, one female and one male, were included in the cohort.

Overall results and qualifications from the work: Some responding clones were found in pre-infection memory, which suggests that pre-existing cross-reactive memory T cells took part in the SARS-CoV-2 response. Only a couple of mild cases were covered by the study, and larger cohorts that include severe cases with pre-infection samples were considered necessary. Clones contracting from day 15 to 85 had balanced CD4/CD8 phenotypes, while a second wave expanding from day 15 to 37 was biased towards CD4+. The second-wave clones that peaked on day 37 were not confirmed to be SARS-CoV-2 specific. Contracting CD4+ clones turned up mainly in the CM and EM memory subsets, whereas EMRA was where CD8+ clones were enriched.

The germline V gene gives CDR1 as SGHDT and CDR2 as YYEEEE. V and J lose 4 bases and 0 bases, and a span of 13 bases separates them. The CDR3 sequence holds 15 residues, the cysteine and phenylalanine included. The read is trimmed to its CDR3 DNA, 45 bases read in frame from base 1. Ficoll-Paque density gradient centrifugation was the method used to isolate PBMCs. With regard to this clonotype: Its antigen is currently not known. No much larger clonotype is one base removed from it; base qualities were not supplied.

Reads for this sample came from an Illumina NovaSeq 6000. cDNA libraries for TCRalpha and TCRbeta were prepared by 5'RACE using constant-segment primers, with sample barcodes and unique molecular identifiers added. RNA was extracted from every sample with Trizol reagent. The libraries were amplified in two PCR steps, and the second step added a second sample barcode and Illumina TruSeq adapters. Libraries were sequenced on an Illumina NovaSeq with 2 x 150 bp paired-end reads. The authors' pipeline ran thus. The reads were demultiplexed and collapsed into UMI-guided consensus sequences using migec v1.2.7. Using mixcr v2.1.11, UMI consensuses were aligned to TRA and TRB V and J templates and then assembled into clonotypes. Clonotypes were classified as expanded or contracted when called significant by both edgeR and NoisET, with noise models trained on biological replicates. edgeR calls used a false discovery rate-adjusted p below 0.01 and a log2 fold-change threshold of 1. As an exploratory analysis of dynamics, max-normalized trajectories of the 1000 most abundant clonotypes were examined with PCA combined with hierarchical clustering. The CD4 or CD8 phenotype of responding clones was assigned using the separately sequenced CD4+ and CD8+ repertoires. TCRdb trimmed the raw reads at Q25, called clones with MiXCR and kept productive beta chains. A single entry per CDR3 protein holds the most common genes and DNA from its merged rows. TCRdb, not the authors, supplied the V and J calls. This sample holds about 320,000 distinct CDR3 sequences; 14% were observed only once. The ten largest clones add up to approximately 22% of the sample.

The sequence was obtained from a man between 18 and 29 years old who had mild COVID-19 (a few samples of this study predate the infection). The sample titles of this study are shuffled in the database, so cell type and time point are left out; the donor was told from shared clones. The chain links TRBV5-6 with TRBJ1-2; the D gene is perhaps TRBD1, on 6 matching bases. The material sequenced was PBMCs or a T cell subset sorted from them (not recorded which). The DNA is as follows: TGTGCCAGCAGCCTACCGGGACATCCTAACTATGGCTACACCTTC. Its amino acids are CASSLPGHPNYGYTF.